A single sample gave rise to the 5 T cell receptor beta chains below, sequenced in a study of cytomegalovirus exposure and HLA in healthy donors. The primer mix had 60 Vbeta and 13 Jbeta primers. This table comes from immunoSEQ multiplex PCR, and its TCRdb copy is limited to in-frame clones, with some not included. The sample carries 120,000 or so clones, under 80% recorded once. Sequenced: PBMCs. These receptors all stem from a woman between 45 and 60 years old in good health and CMV-seropositive.

This chain connects TRBV4-2 to TRBJ2-1; weak D call: TRBD1 (6 bases). V was shortened by 3 bases and J by 6 bases, with 15 bases between the two germline ends. CDR1 LGHNA and CDR2 YNFKEQ come from the germline V gene. CDR3 size: 15 residues. The CDR3 DNA reads as TGTGCCAGCAGCCAGGGACGGGACAAGGGCAATGAGCAGTTCTTC. Translation gives CASSQGRDKGNEQFF.

V usage is TRBV30 and J usage is TRBJ2-5; 13 bases map to TRBD2. The CDR3 length is 16 residues. J gave up 5 bases and V 6 bases, and 12 bases lay outside the gene matches. Germline V gene sequence: CDR1 GTSNPN, CDR2 SVGIG (reference sequence). The DNA of the CDR3 is TGTGCCTGTGAACCCCCGGGACTAGCGGGATCGGAGACCCAGTACTTC. Amino acids: CACEPPGLAGSETQYF.

The rearrangement uses TRBV5-1 and TRBJ1-3; weak D call: TRBD1 (5 bases). Germline assignment: CDR1 SGHRS and CDR2 YFSETQ. V lost 2 bases and J 0 bases, leaving 12 bases between the germline ends. The CDR3 is made up of 16 amino acids. As DNA, the CDR3 is TGCGCCAGCAGCTTTGCGACAGCGAGCTCTGGAAACACCATATATTTT. Its protein is CASSFATASSGNTIYF.

The V and J genes are TRBV7-9 and TRBJ2-2; maybe TRBD2 (6 bases). The CDR3 loop spans 15 amino acids. V lost 3 bases and J 3 bases, leaving 11 bases between the germline ends. Germline loops: CDR1 SEHNR, CDR2 FQNEAQ (reference sequence). The CDR3 reads CASSLGLLDTGELFF. The CDR3 nucleotides are TGTGCCAGCAGCTTGGGACTCCTAGACACCGGGGAGCTGTTTTTT.

CDR3 residues: CASNFGGTYNEQFF. The CDR3 DNA follows: TGCGCCAGCAACTTCGGCGGAACTTACAATGAGCAGTTCTTC. The V call is TRBV5-1, the J call TRBJ2-1; unclear D gene. V was trimmed by 6 bases and J by 4 bases, leaving 14 bases between them. From germline, CDR1 is SGHRS and CDR2 YFSETQ. This CDR3 has 14 amino acids.